The 30 T cell receptor beta chains presented below share a single source sample, sequenced in a study of post-analysis software for immune sequencing data. Their antigens remain unidentified. Carried by the TCR beta cDNA libraries were unique molecular identifiers. TCRdb redid the calling of the PCR reads with MiXCR, one entry per CDR3 protein. The sample lists fewer than 900,000 distinct CDR3 sequences; around 45% were seen once. Overall study results and limits: When patients were compared with controls, about five TRBV segments were more frequent, TRBV5-6, TRBV5-1 and TRBV20-1 among them.

Sequenced material: blood. The receptors were sampled from a girl aged 5-17 years with multiple sclerosis.

The chain uses TRBV30 and TRBJ2-7; D remains ambiguous. The J call is in doubt because the DNA end fits TRBJ2-5 better. CDR1 and CDR2 from the germline V gene are GTSNPN and SVGIG (reference sequence). The CDR3 runs 15 residues. The CDR3 bases are TGTGCCTGGAGTGTAATGGTAGGGATCCGGGAGACCCAGTACTTC. Translating it yields CAWSVMVGIRETQYF.

To note about this clonotype: One end of the junction is discordant with germline, which a read error may explain. The J gene is TRBJ2-1, the V gene TRBV7-9, with 11 bases identical to TRBD2. Germline V CDR1 and CDR2: SEHNR, FQNEAQ (reference sequence). This CDR3 is built from 17 residues. The CDR3: CASSLPVGLAGYNERFF. The DNA of the CDR3 is TGTGCCAGCAGCCTACCGGTAGGACTAGCGGGTTACAATGAGCGGTTCTTC.

The table lists this clonotype with a few counts. The V and J genes are TRBV29-1 and TRBJ1-1; tentative D call: TRBD1 (6 bases). With 4 bases removed from V and 1 base from J, the gap between germline ends came to 25 bases. Germline CDR1 reads SQVTM; CDR2 reads ANQGSEA. There are 18 residues in the CDR3. In DNA form, the CDR3 reads TGCAGCGTTGGAGGGTTCCGGACAGAAGCGCTAACGAACACTGAAGCTTTCTTT. This encodes CSVGGFRTEALTNTEAFF.

The gene calls are TRBV7-9 and TRBJ2-5, with D hard to call. Germline loops: CDR1 SEHNR, CDR2 FQNEAQ (reference sequence). Trimming stripped 2 bases from V and 5 bases from J, with 12 bases between. The CDR3 covers 14 residues. The CDR3 loop is CASSLPVGVETQYF. The CDR3 DNA is TGTGCCAGCAGCTTACCCGTTGGGGTTGAGACCCAGTACTTC.

With regard to this clonotype: Likely a read error: the CDR3 ends without its conserved phenylalanine or tryptophan. This sequence joins TRBV11-3 and TRBJ2-5; tentative D call: TRBD1 (5 bases). The CDR3 has 16 amino acids. The V and J ends lost 2 bases and 1 base respectively, with 14 bases between them. CDR1 is SGHNT, CDR2 YENEEA, per germline. The CDR3 sequence: CASSLRGAVVQETQYC. DNA for the CDR3: TGTGCCAGCAGCTTAAGGGGCGCAGTGGTCCAAGAGACCCAGTACTGC.

V and J are TRBV4-3 and TRBJ1-1; no clear D gene. This CDR3 has 18 residues. Deletions cut 0 bases from V and 1 base from J, with 18 bases between. CDR1 and CDR2 (germline): LGHNA, YSLEER. This CDR3 is CASSQDRGSNMGNTEAFF. The CDR3 coding sequence is TGCGCCAGCAGCCAAGATCGAGGTTCTAACATGGGGAACACTGAAGCTTTCTTT.

The chain combines TRBV30 with TRBJ2-3; D perhaps matches TRBD1 (5 bases). This CDR3 is 14 amino acids long. Germline V gene data show CDR1 as GTSNPN and CDR2 as SVGIG (reference sequence). Trimming pared 2 bases from V and 7 bases from J, leaving 16 bases between. The chain's CDR3 is CAWSWSFDRNTQYF. In DNA, the CDR3 is TGTGCCTGGAGTTGGTCTTTCGACAGAAATACGCAGTATTTT.

V gene TRBV29-1 combines with J gene TRBJ2-1, with 13 bases lining up with TRBD2. The germline V gene encodes CDR1 SQVTM and CDR2 ANQGSEA. The CDR3 loop spans 15 amino acids. J was trimmed by 7 bases and V by 7 bases; bases with no gene match: 10. In DNA, the CDR3 is TGCAGCGCCGGGACTAGCGGGGCATTTGGGAATGAGCAGTTCTTC. Amino acid sequence: CSAGTSGAFGNEQFF.

The chain combines TRBV19 with TRBJ2-1; D is undetermined. V was cut by 5 bases and J by 9 bases, with 8 bases left in between. CDR3 length: 11 amino acids. Germline loops: CDR1 LNHDA, CDR2 SQIVND (reference sequence). The CDR3 region is CASSSWGEQFF. The CDR3, as DNA: TGTGCCAGTAGTTCGTGGGGTGAGCAGTTCTTC.

This rearrangement joins TRBV3-1 to TRBJ2-5; either TRBD1 or TRBD2 may fit D (6 bases each). The V end was cut by 3 bases, the J end by 4 bases, with 12 bases between. The CDR3 has 14 residues. Germline values: CDR1 LGHDT, CDR2 YNNKEL (reference sequence). The CDR3 bases are TGTGCCAGCAGCCAGCTTGGGGGGCGAGAGACCCAGTACTTC. Translated: CASSQLGGRETQYF.

This clonotype showed up just a few times. V and J are TRBV20-1 and TRBJ2-1; D gene unclear. V shed 6 bases and J shed 8 bases, with 17 bases lying between them. The CDR3 totals 13 residues. Germline CDR1 DFQATT, CDR2 SNEGSKA (reference sequence). In DNA, the CDR3 is TGCAGTGCCTCCTCCCCCGCGTACGATGAGCAGTTCTTC. Translated: CSASSPAYDEQFF.

The rearrangement joins TRBV5-1 to TRBJ2-2, with D possibly matching TRBD1 (5 bases). The CDR3 contains 15 residues. Germline CDR1 reads SGHRS; CDR2 reads YFSETQ. Trimming took off 2 bases at V and 0 bases at J, with 8 bases between the two ends. Here the CDR3 DNA reads TGCGCCAGCAGCTTTGGGGCTTCGAACACCGGGGAGCTGTTTTTT. Its protein is CASSFGASNTGELFF.

This clonotype appeared a few times. This chain connects TRBV15 to TRBJ2-5; perhaps TRBD2 as D (5 bases). This CDR3 contains 14 residues. Per germline, CDR1 LNHNV and CDR2 YYDKDF (reference sequence). The V end was cut by 3 bases, the J end by 5 bases, with 13 bases between. Here the CDR3 DNA reads TGTGCCACCAGCAGGGGTACTAGGACGGAGACCCAGTACTTC. Its translation is CATSRGTRTETQYF.

The chain is built from TRBV2 and TRBJ2-7; D unresolved. V dropped 8 bases and J dropped 2 bases, with 7 bases sitting between them. Germline V gene lookup returns CDR1 SNHLY and CDR2 FYNNEI. The CDR3 extends over 11 amino acids. The CDR3 is CASGSTYEQYF. The CDR3 nucleotides are TGTGCCAGCGGCAGCACCTACGAGCAGTACTTC.

Concerning this clonotype: One junction end disagrees with the germline gene, perhaps due to a read error. This chain links TRBV25-1 with TRBJ2-7; 11 bases align to TRBD1. The CDR3 sequence is 15 residues long. Germline lookup yields CDR1 MGHDK and CDR2 SYGVNS. The CDR3 loop is CANSGAGTGGYEQYF. CDR3 sequence (DNA): TGTGCCAACAGTGGCGCCGGGACAGGGGGGTACGAGCAGTACTTC.

J is TRBJ2-1 and V is TRBV10-2; 11 nucleotides match TRBD2. The CDR3 contains 14 residues. The V gene end was trimmed by 10 bases and the J gene end by 4 bases; junction bases not matched to a gene: 6. Germline CDR1 reads WSHSY; CDR2 reads SAAADI. CDR3 protein: CATRLAGNYNEQFF. CDR3 nucleotides: TGCGCCACCCGACTAGCGGGAAATTACAATGAGCAGTTCTTC.

V gene TRBV30 combines with J gene TRBJ2-7; D gene ambiguous. CDR3 length: 11 amino acids. The ends were cut back, 0 bases at V and 7 bases at J, with 7 bases in the middle. Germline CDR1 GTSNPN, CDR2 SVGIG (reference sequence). The CDR3 region has the DNA TGTGCCTGGAGTGTGGTGGATGAGCAGTACTTC. Its translation is CAWSVVDEQYF.

The rearrangement links TRBV29-1 to TRBJ1-1; 7 nucleotides line up with TRBD1. Germline V CDR1 and CDR2: SQVTM, ANQGSEA. The CDR3 covers 13 residues. Trimming cost V 7 bases and J 1 base; bases outside gene matches: 6. The CDR3 loop is CSATTGKNTEAFF. DNA of the CDR3: TGCAGCGCCACGACAGGGAAGAACACTGAAGCTTTCTTT.

This clonotype appeared a single time. V is TRBV5-1 and J is TRBJ2-1; TRBD2 agrees at 11 bases. CDR1 SGHRS and CDR2 YFSETQ come from the germline V gene. The CDR3 is 16 residues long. The V gene end was trimmed by 0 bases and the J gene end by 8 bases; junction bases not matched to a gene: 7. The CDR3 here is CASSLGSSGRPDEQFF. The CDR3 bases are TGCGCCAGCAGCTTGGGGTCTAGCGGGAGGCCCGATGAGCAGTTCTTC.

This clonotype turned up a few times. The gene calls are TRBV28 and TRBJ1-4, with TRBD1 identical over 8 bases. Germline V gene sequence: CDR1 MDHEN, CDR2 SYDVKM. The junction had 9 bases not matched to a gene; V was cut back by 5 bases and J by 7 bases. The CDR3 consists of 15 residues. This CDR3 is CASSPPTGAVEKLFF. The CDR3 nucleotides are TGTGCCAGCAGTCCTCCGACAGGGGCAGTTGAAAAACTGTTTTTT.

V and J are TRBV2 and TRBJ2-1; 13 bases agree with TRBD2. The ends lost 3 bases at V and 0 bases at J; junction bases unmatched: 8. This CDR3 contains 19 residues. Germline CDR1 reads SNHLY; CDR2 reads FYNNEI. As DNA, the CDR3 is TGTGCCAGCAGTGATTTAGGACTAGCGGGGGTTAGCTCCTACAATGAGCAGTTCTTC. Translation: CASSDLGLAGVSSYNEQFF.

This chain connects TRBV5-6 to TRBJ2-1; 10 bases align to TRBD2. The germline V gene has CDR1 SGHDT and CDR2 YYEEEE. The CDR3 is 17 amino acids. J lost 7 bases, V lost 0 bases, and 10 bases had no gene match. The DNA for the CDR3 is TGTGCCAGCAGCTTGGTGTGGGCTAGCGGGAGTGATAATGAGCAGTTCTTC. As protein: CASSLVWASGSDNEQFF.

The table lists this clonotype with a few counts. The chain combines TRBV27 with TRBJ1-4, with TRBD1 identical over 7 bases. V shed 5 bases and J 8 bases; nucleotides not matched to a gene: 8. The CDR3 runs 14 residues. The germline gives CDR1 MNHEY, CDR2 SMNVEV (reference sequence). This chain's CDR3 is CASSPPDRREKLFF. Here the CDR3 DNA reads TGTGCCAGCAGTCCCCCGGACAGGCGGGAAAAACTGTTTTTT. The variable domain in full, with the rest retrieved from reference TRBV27 and TRBJ1-4, is EAQVTQNPRYLITVTGKKLTVTCSQNMNHEYMSWYRQDPGLGLRQIYYSMNVEVTDKGDVPEGYKVSRKEKRNFPLILESPSPNQTSLYFCASSPPDRREKLFFGSGTQLSVL.

This clonotype was recorded a few times. This rearrangement joins TRBV20-1 to TRBJ1-1; D gene uncertain. V gave up 3 bases and J gave up 0 bases, with 14 bases separating them. Germline V gene lookup returns CDR1 DFQATT and CDR2 SNEGSKA (reference sequence). CDR3 length: 15 residues. This CDR3 reads CSASEDWEMNTEAFF. CDR3 DNA: TGCAGTGCTAGCGAGGATTGGGAAATGAACACTGAAGCTTTCTTT.

This clonotype was counted between two and nine times. CDR3 sequence (DNA): TGTGCCAGCAGCTCCCTTAGCGGGAGCTACGAGCAGTACTTC. Protein sequence: CASSSLSGSYEQYF. This chain connects TRBV7-3 to TRBJ2-4, with 9 bases aligning to TRBD2. The end of the DNA is better explained by TRBJ2-7, so the J call may be wrong. The CDR3 spans 14 residues. In germline, CDR1 is SGHTA, CDR2 FQGTGA.

V usage is TRBV20-1 and J usage is TRBJ1-2; a weak D match, TRBD1 (6 bases). The ends were cut back, 6 bases at V and 5 bases at J, with 16 bases in the middle. CDR1 and CDR2 from the germline V gene are DFQATT and SNEGSKA (reference sequence). This CDR3 is built from 13 residues. This CDR3 reads CSASGGAWYGYTF. CDR3 bases: TGCAGTGCCTCGGGGGGGGCATGGTATGGCTACACCTTC.

A remark on this clonotype: At one end, the junction sequence differs from germline, possibly due to a read error. The chain couples TRBV25-1 to TRBJ2-3; 14 bases are shared with TRBD2. The CDR3 has 14 amino acids. Germline values: CDR1 MGHDK, CDR2 SYGVNS. This CDR3 reads CASRTSGRTGTQYF. The CDR3 DNA follows: TGTGCCAGCCGGACTAGCGGGAGGACAGGTACGCAGTATTTT.

This clonotype was counted between two and nine times. At one of its ends the junction is not consistent with the germline gene, which may arise from a read error. The V and J genes are TRBV27 and TRBJ2-5; D perhaps matches TRBD2 (6 bases). The germline V gene has CDR1 MNHEY and CDR2 SMNVEV (reference sequence). The CDR3 is 15 residues long. CDR3: CAGSLWPGRQETQYF. The CDR3 coding sequence is TGTGCCGGCAGTTTATGGCCGGGGAGGCAAGAGACCCAGTACTTC.

This rearrangement joins TRBV6-1 to TRBJ2-3; D remains ambiguous. Germline values: CDR1 MNHNS, CDR2 SASEGT. V shed 8 bases and J shed 11 bases, with 8 bases lying between them. This CDR3 region has 9 residues. The CDR3 loop reads CASGSEQYF. The CDR3 bases are TGTGCCAGCGGCTCAGAGCAGTATTTT.

V is TRBV12-3 or TRBV12-4 and J is TRBJ2-2; 8 nucleotides align to TRBD2. CDR3 size: 15 residues. Germline trimming cut 7 bases from V and 4 bases from J; bases unmatched to any gene: 8. As DNA, the CDR3 is TGTGCCAGCATTCCCACTAGCGGAGTCACCGGGGAGCTGTTTTTT. This encodes CASIPTSGVTGELFF.